The 4 T cell receptor beta chains reported below all come from one sample, sequenced in a study of blood T cell repertoires in COVID-19. Repertoires were generated with immunoSEQ multiplex PCR, while TCRdb's copy carries only in-frame clones and drops some. Of 280,000 or so clones in the sample, about four fifths were seen once. Material for sequencing was peripheral blood. These receptors originate from a woman aged 50 to 65 who had recovered from COVID-19.

The rearrangement joins TRBV19 to TRBJ1-4; D is perhaps TRBD1 (5 bases). This CDR3 has 13 amino acids. V was clipped by 6 bases and J by 0 bases, with 5 bases between them. Germline V gives CDR1 LNHDA, CDR2 SQIVND (reference sequence). As DNA, the CDR3 is TGTGCCAGTAGACAGGCAACTAATGAAAAACTGTTTTTT. Translation gives CASRQATNEKLFF.

This sequence joins TRBV12-3 or TRBV12-4 and TRBJ2-5; D is unresolved. This CDR3 spans 11 amino acids. V was trimmed by 3 bases and J by 5 bases, leaving 4 bases between them. The CDR3 DNA reads as TGTGCCAGCAGTTTCCGGGAGACCCAGTACTTC. This gives the protein CASSFRETQYF.

This clone was found a few times. This rearrangement joins TRBV5-1 to TRBJ1-1; D not resolved. Trimming left V 1 base short and J 5 bases short, with 12 bases between. The CDR3 totals 14 residues. Germline-derived CDR1 and CDR2 are SGHRS and YFSETQ. In nucleotides, the CDR3 is TGCGCCAGCAGCTTGTCGTGGGCGGGTACTGAAGCTTTCTTT. Translated, it gives CASSLSWAGTEAFF.

The chain couples TRBV18 to TRBJ2-5, with 7 nucleotides matching TRBD1. The CDR3 spans 14 residues. Germline V lookup: CDR1 KGHSH, CDR2 LQKENI. J was trimmed by 1 base and V by 3 bases; bases with no gene match: 2. The CDR3 loop is CASSPGQLQETQYF. As DNA, the CDR3 is TGTGCCAGCTCACCGGGACAGCTCCAAGAGACCCAGTACTTC.